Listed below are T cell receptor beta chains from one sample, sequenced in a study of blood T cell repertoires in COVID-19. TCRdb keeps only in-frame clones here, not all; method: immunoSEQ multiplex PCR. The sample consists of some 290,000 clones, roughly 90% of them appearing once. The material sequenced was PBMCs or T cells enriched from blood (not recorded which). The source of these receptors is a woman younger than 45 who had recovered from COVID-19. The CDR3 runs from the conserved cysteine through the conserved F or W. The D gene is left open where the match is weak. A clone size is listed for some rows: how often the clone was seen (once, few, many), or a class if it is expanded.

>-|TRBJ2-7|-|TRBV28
CASSFTRAPYEQYF
TGTGCCAGCAGTTTTACGCGTGCCCCCTACGAGCAGTACTTC
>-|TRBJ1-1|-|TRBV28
CATYPLNTEAFF
TGTGCCACCTACCCTTTGAACACTGAAGCTTTCTTT
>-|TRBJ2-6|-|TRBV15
CATSRDRGVPSSGANVLTF
TGTGCCACCAGCAGAGATAGAGGCGTTCCATCGTCCGGGGCCAACGTCCTGACTTTC
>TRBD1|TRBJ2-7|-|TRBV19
CASSKGTGSTYEQYF
TGTGCCAGTAGTAAAGGGACAGGGAGCACCTACGAGCAGTACTTC
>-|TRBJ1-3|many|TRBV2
CASSEVSFSGNTIYF
TGTGCCAGCAGTGAAGTGTCCTTTTCTGGAAACACCATATATTTT
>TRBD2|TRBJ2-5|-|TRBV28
CASRLAGDETQYF
TGTGCCAGCAGACTAGCGGGAGATGAGACCCAGTACTTC
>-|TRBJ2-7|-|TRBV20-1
CSASPDYSYEQYF
TGCAGTGCTAGTCCAGACTACTCCTACGAGCAGTACTTC
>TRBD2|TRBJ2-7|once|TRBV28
CASSLSGRDPYEQYF
TGTGCCAGCAGTTTGTCTGGGAGGGATCCCTACGAGCAGTACTTC
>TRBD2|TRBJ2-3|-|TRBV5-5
CASSFRREARISTDTQYF
TGTGCCAGCAGCTTTCGGCGGGAGGCACGAATTAGCACAGATACGCAGTATTTT
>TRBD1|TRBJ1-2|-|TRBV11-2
CASSLDPGGVYGYTF
TGTGCCAGCAGCTTAGACCCAGGGGGTGTCTATGGCTACACCTTC
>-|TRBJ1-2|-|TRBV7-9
CASSARQQGGGYTF
TGTGCCAGCAGCGCAAGACAACAGGGTGGCGGCTACACCTTC